Following are 10 T cell receptor beta chains from one sample sequenced in a study of cytomegalovirus exposure and HLA in healthy donors. 60 Vbeta and 13 Jbeta primers were used in PCR. Sequenced by immunoSEQ multiplex PCR; TCRdb stores in-frame clones only, minus some. Among around 150,000 clones, more than 55% were seen once, and the ten largest hold 6.5%. The sequenced sample consisted of PBMCs. These receptor sequences come from an older woman in good health and CMV-seronegative.

The chain employs TRBV19 and TRBJ2-1; 12 positions match TRBD1. The CDR3 has 16 amino acids. Germline V gene sequence: CDR1 LNHDA, CDR2 SQIVND (reference sequence). Germline trimming cut 4 bases from V and 7 bases from J; bases unmatched to any gene: 8. Here the CDR3 reads CASSRHGTGGQNEQFF. CDR3 coding DNA: TGTGCCAGTAGTAGGCACGGGACAGGGGGCCAAAATGAGCAGTTCTTC.

The chain carries TRBV7-2 and TRBJ1-2; perhaps TRBD1 as D (6 bases). The CDR3 length is 14 residues. Per the germline V gene, CDR1 is SGHTA and CDR2 is FQGNSA. V was pared by 4 bases and J by 5 bases, with 14 bases between. Written as DNA, the CDR3 is TGTGCCAGCAGCTCACAGGGTTCAGGGTATGGCTACACCTTC. The encoded protein is CASSSQGSGYGYTF.

This rearrangement joins TRBV15 to TRBJ2-5; 8 bases are shared with TRBD1. The J call may be in error: the DNA end matches TRBJ2-7 better. The germline V gene has CDR1 LNHNV and CDR2 YYDKDF (reference sequence). This CDR3 region has 15 residues. CDR3 in DNA: TGTGCCACCAGCAAACCGGGACAGGTCTCCTACGAGCAGTACTTC. As protein: CATSKPGQVSYEQYF.

This chain links TRBV5-1 with TRBJ1-4, with 7 bases that match TRBD1. CDR1 SGHRS and CDR2 YFSETQ come from the germline V gene. V shed 4 bases and J 7 bases; nucleotides not matched to a gene: 7. The CDR3 length is 14 residues. CDR3: CASSLRQGSEKLFF. The CDR3 region has the DNA TGCGCCAGCAGCCTCCGACAGGGAAGTGAAAAACTGTTTTTT.

This clone was found a few times. The chain carries TRBV28 and TRBJ1-2; the D gene is possibly TRBD1 (5 bases). This CDR3 contains 15 residues. CDR1 is MDHEN, CDR2 SYDVKM, per germline. V lost 6 bases and J 0 bases, leaving 14 bases between the germline ends. DNA for the CDR3: TGTGCCAGCAGCGAACCCGGACATACTAACTATGGCTACACCTTC. Translated, it gives CASSEPGHTNYGYTF.

V usage is TRBV19 and J usage is TRBJ1-2; D perhaps matches TRBD1 (5 bases). V was cut by 7 bases and J by 0 bases, with 9 bases left in between. In germline, CDR1 is LNHDA, CDR2 SQIVND (reference sequence). CDR3 length: 13 amino acids. In DNA form, the CDR3 reads TGTGCCAGTATAAACAGGACTAACTATGGCTACACCTTC. It encodes CASINRTNYGYTF.

The J gene is TRBJ1-2, the V gene TRBV27; TRBD1 agrees at 8 bases. With V trimmed by 5 bases and J by 4 bases, 9 bases remained unmatched. This CDR3 is built from 15 residues. In germline, CDR1 is MNHEY, CDR2 SMNVEV (reference sequence). CDR3 protein: CASSPLLQGGYGYTF. CDR3 DNA sequence: TGTGCCAGCAGTCCCCTATTACAGGGGGGCTATGGCTACACCTTC.

This sequence joins TRBV11-2 and TRBJ2-5, with 8 nucleotides matching TRBD2. This CDR3 has 18 residues. From germline, CDR1 is SGHAT and CDR2 FQNNGV. After removal of 0 bases from V and 5 bases from J, the junction contained 14 bases not matched to a gene. The CDR3, as DNA: TGTGCCAGCAGCTTAGAAGGGCTAGCGGGCCCCCTCCGGGAGACCCAGTACTTC. It specifies CASSLEGLAGPLRETQYF.

This chain joins TRBV6-5 and TRBJ2-5; 10 bases map to TRBD2. The J call could be wrong; TRBJ2-7 is a better fit for the DNA end. CDR1 is MNHEY, CDR2 SVGAGI, per germline. The CDR3 contains 14 residues. The CDR3 DNA sequence: TGTGCCAGCAGTACAGGACTAGCGGTTTACGAGCAGTACTTC. As protein: CASSTGLAVYEQYF.

This clone showed up just once. V and J are TRBV7-2 and TRBJ2-1; 7 nucleotides match TRBD1. Germline trimming cut 5 bases from V and 2 bases from J; bases unmatched to any gene: 6. Germline V CDR1 and CDR2: SGHTA, FQGNSA. The CDR3 consists of 15 residues. DNA for the CDR3: TGTGCCAGCAGCGTCCGGGACAGTCCCTACAATGAGCAGTTCTTC. It specifies CASSVRDSPYNEQFF.